A single sample is the source of the 13 T cell receptor beta chains below, sequenced in a study of blood T cell repertoires in COVID-19. Produced via immunoSEQ multiplex PCR; TCRdb's table is partial and in-frame only. The table has about 220,000 clones, around 83% seen once. The sequenced sample consisted of peripheral blood. The origin of the receptors is a man aged 40-49 years who had recovered from COVID-19.

V is TRBV6-4 and J is TRBJ2-7; 9 nucleotides match TRBD1. This CDR3 contains 15 residues. Germline-derived CDR1 and CDR2 are MRHNA and SNTAGT. V shed 8 bases and J 3 bases; nucleotides not matched to a gene: 11. In DNA form, the CDR3 reads TGTGCCAGCTCGATTCTTCCGGGACAGGGCTACGAGCAGTACTTC. Translating it yields CASSILPGQGYEQYF.

This clone was detected only once. This chain joins TRBV5-1 and TRBJ2-7, with D perhaps matching TRBD1 (5 bases). This CDR3 has 13 residues. Germline V gene sequence: CDR1 SGHRS, CDR2 YFSETQ. V was shortened by 4 bases and J by 2 bases, with 10 bases between the two germline ends. The CDR3, as DNA: TGCGCCAGCAGCCCGGACAACCCCTACGAGCAGTACTTC. Translating gives CASSPDNPYEQYF.

The rearrangement uses TRBV5-5 and TRBJ1-4; a possible D gene is TRBD1 (6 bases). Trimming took 1 base from V and 4 from J, leaving 11 bases between them. The CDR3 is made up of 15 amino acids. From germline, CDR1 is SGHKS and CDR2 YYEKEE (reference sequence). CDR3 amino acids: CASSLSGQDNEKLFF. In nucleotides, the CDR3 is TGTGCCAGCAGCTTGTCGGGACAAGATAATGAAAAACTGTTTTTT.

The chain links TRBV28 to TRBJ1-5, with D tentatively TRBD1 (5 bases). The germline V and J ends were trimmed by 3 bases and 6 bases, with 21 bases remaining between them. The CDR3 sequence is 17 residues long. CDR1 and CDR2 (germline): MDHEN, SYDVKM. CDR3 sequence: CASSFKGRAGGAQPQHF. In DNA, the CDR3 is TGTGCCAGCAGTTTTAAGGGCAGGGCAGGTGGGGCTCAGCCCCAGCATTTT.

This chain connects TRBV4-3 to TRBJ1-5; D not certain. CDR3 length equals 15 residues. V was clipped by 0 bases and J by 2 bases, with 8 bases between them. Germline V gives CDR1 LGHNA, CDR2 YSLEER. CDR3 nucleotides: TGCGCCAGCAGCCAAGACGGTCTCGGCAATCAGCCCCAGCATTTT. It translates to CASSQDGLGNQPQHF.

The V call is TRBV5-1, the J call TRBJ2-1, with 11 bases matching TRBD2. J lost 5 bases, V lost 1 base, and 11 bases had no gene match. Germline V lookup: CDR1 SGHRS, CDR2 YFSETQ. The CDR3 sequence is 18 residues long. The DNA for the CDR3 is TGCGCCAGCAGCTTGCGTACGACTAGCGGGGATACCAACAATGAGCAGTTCTTC. The encoded protein is CASSLRTTSGDTNNEQFF.

On this clone: Different DNA sequences within this sample yield the same CDR3. This rearrangement joins TRBV5-1 to TRBJ1-4; 9 bases line up with TRBD1. CDR3 length equals 14 residues. V was pared by 2 bases and J by 8 bases, with 4 bases of the junction left unmatched. Looked up from germline, CDR1 is SGHRS and CDR2 is YFSETQ. The CDR3 coding sequence is TGCGCCAGCAGCTTACAGGGGGCAGGGGAAAAACTGTTTTTT. Translation gives CASSLQGAGEKLFF.

This chain joins TRBV5-1 and TRBJ2-5; D is perhaps TRBD1 (6 bases). Germline-derived CDR1 and CDR2 are SGHRS and YFSETQ. This CDR3 region has 18 residues. Trimming removed 4 bases from V and 5 bases from J, with 27 bases in between. CDR3: CASSRALLSQGIRETQYF. In DNA form, the CDR3 reads TGCGCCAGCAGCCGAGCCCTCCTTTCTCAGGGGATCCGGGAGACCCAGTACTTC. Variable domain in full (rest from reference TRBV5-1 and TRBJ2-5): KAGVTQTPRYLIKTRGQQVTLSCSPISGHRSVSWYQQTPGQGLQFLFEYFSETQRNKGNFPGRFSGRQFSNSRSEMNVSTLELGDSALYLCASSRALLSQGIRETQYFGPGTRLLVL.

This clone was recorded many times. V and J are TRBV18 and TRBJ2-4; 11 bases fit TRBD2. The junction had 5 bases not matched to a gene; V was cut back by 3 bases and J by 1 base. Germline V CDR1 and CDR2: KGHSH, LQKENI. This CDR3 spans 17 amino acids. The CDR3: CASSPRTSGSAKNIQYF. The CDR3 coding sequence is TGTGCCAGCTCACCCAGGACTAGCGGGTCGGCCAAAAACATTCAGTACTTC.

The chain carries TRBV4-1 and TRBJ2-1, with 8 bases identical to TRBD2. The CDR3 consists of 17 residues. The V segment lost 2 bases and the J segment 8 bases; nucleotides outside the gene matches: 14. Per germline, CDR1 MGHRA and CDR2 YSYEKL. CDR3 amino acids: CASSQKLAGFLPHEQFF. In DNA, the CDR3 is TGCGCCAGCAGCCAAAAGCTAGCGGGCTTCCTCCCCCATGAGCAGTTCTTC.

The rearrangement joins TRBV27 to TRBJ2-4; the match to TRBD1 covers 7 bases. The germline V gene encodes CDR1 MNHEY and CDR2 SMNVEV (reference sequence). Trimming took 3 bases from V and 2 from J; bases not matched to a gene: 4. The CDR3 totals 15 residues. For the CDR3, the DNA is TGTGCCAGCAGTTTTGGCAGGGGGACCAAAAACATTCAGTACTTC. Protein sequence: CASSFGRGTKNIQYF.

The chain joins TRBV19 to TRBJ2-5, with D possibly matching TRBD2 (6 bases). The V gene lost 6 bases and the J gene lost 4 bases, with 18 bases spanning the gap. CDR1 and CDR2 from the germline V gene are LNHDA and SQIVND (reference sequence). The CDR3 sequence is 15 residues long. The CDR3, as DNA: TGTGCCAGTAGAGGACTGGCTAGCGAGATAGAGACCCAGTACTTC. It encodes CASRGLASEIETQYF.

The chain's CDR3 is CASSFLAGGMDTQYF. Here the CDR3 DNA reads TGTGCCAGCAGCTTTCTAGCGGGGGGGATGGATACGCAGTATTTT. The V and J genes are TRBV6-5 and TRBJ2-3; 12 positions agree with TRBD2. The CDR3 contains 15 residues. Germline-derived CDR1 and CDR2 are MNHEY and SVGAGI. With 6 bases clipped from V and 6 bases from J, the junction kept 7 bases outside the gene matches.